The sequence of this T cell receptor (beta chain) was determined in a study of early T cells in non-severe SARS-CoV-2 infection. Overall study context: It was bulk RNA from unsorted whole blood that was sequenced, and the chains were unpaired.

This clonotype was recorded at least ten times. The TCR library protocol was used to attach unique molecular identifiers. These identifiers were attached to individual cDNA molecules. TCRdb passed the 5' RACE reads through MiXCR, listing each CDR3 protein once. The sample carries about 61,000 distinct CDR3 sequences, 9.5% to 15% recorded once. The CDR3 sequence is 20 residues long. With V trimmed by 2 bases and J by 6 bases, 20 bases remained unmatched. The germline V gene encodes CDR1 SGHTA and CDR2 FQGNSA. J is TRBJ2-5 and V is TRBV7-2; TRBD2 aligns across 11 bases. This TCR came from an adult who was a healthcare worker with PCR-confirmed SARS-CoV-2 infection or an uninfected control (not recorded which). The donor label of this sample is uncertain. The sequenced sample was whole blood, obtained at baseline. The CDR3: CASSLLTGEVAGGPKKTQYF. DNA for the CDR3: TGTGCCAGCAGCTTACTCACCGGAGAGGTAGCGGGGGGGCCTAAAAAGACCCAGTACTTC.